This T cell receptor (beta chain) was captured in a study of blood T cells in healthy people across ages. This CDR3 is 14 amino acids long. The V gene's germline CDR1 is SGHVS and CDR2 FQNEAQ. The V end was cut by 7 bases, the J end by 0 bases, with 13 bases between. With a J-beta primer mix and a sample-barcoded 5' primer, a second PCR ran about 6 to 11 cycles. A 12-random-nucleotide template-switch adaptor tagged each cDNA molecule. Each CDR3 protein is one row after TCRdb ran MiXCR on the 5' RACE reads. The sample records approximately 1,000,000 distinct CDR3 sequences, 40% to 50% being singletons. At least 6 micrograms of total RNA were extracted per sample. Study-level findings and limits: Observed TCR beta diversity per million T cells went down as age went up. This fall followed a roughly linear course with age.

Of note for this clonotype: Antigen specificity is unknown.

Sequences were obtained from blood. The sequence came from a woman aged 55-69 years in good health. The rearrangement links TRBV7-8 to TRBJ2-7; maybe TRBD1 (6 bases). CDR3 loop: CASTLRDISYEQYF. Here the CDR3 DNA reads TGTGCCAGCACCCTGAGGGACATCTCCTACGAGCAGTACTTC.